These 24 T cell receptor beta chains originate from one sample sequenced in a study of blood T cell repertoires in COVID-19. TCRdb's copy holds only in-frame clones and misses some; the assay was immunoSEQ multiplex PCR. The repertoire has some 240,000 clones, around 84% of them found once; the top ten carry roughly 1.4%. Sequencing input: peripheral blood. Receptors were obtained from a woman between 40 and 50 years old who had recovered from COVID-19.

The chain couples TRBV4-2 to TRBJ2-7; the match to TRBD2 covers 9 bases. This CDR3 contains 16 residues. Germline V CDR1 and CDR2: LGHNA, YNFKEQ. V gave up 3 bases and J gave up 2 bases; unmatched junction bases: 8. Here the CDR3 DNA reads TGTGCCAGCAGCCAGGAAAGCGGGGGGACTCCCTACGAGCAGTACTTC. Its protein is CASSQESGGTPYEQYF.

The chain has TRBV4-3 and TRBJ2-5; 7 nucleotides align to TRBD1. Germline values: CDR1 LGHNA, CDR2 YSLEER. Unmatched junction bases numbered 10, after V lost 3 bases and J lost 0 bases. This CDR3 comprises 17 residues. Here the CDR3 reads CASSHLRDRLNQETQYF. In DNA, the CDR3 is TGCGCCAGCAGCCATCTCCGGGACAGACTAAACCAAGAGACCCAGTACTTC.

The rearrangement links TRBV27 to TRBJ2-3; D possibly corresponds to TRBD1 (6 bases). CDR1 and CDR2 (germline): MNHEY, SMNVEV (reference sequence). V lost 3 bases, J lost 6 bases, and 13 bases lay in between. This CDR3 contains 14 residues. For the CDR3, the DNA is TGTGCCAGCAGTTTCCAAAACAGGGAGGATACGCAGTATTTT. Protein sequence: CASSFQNREDTQYF.

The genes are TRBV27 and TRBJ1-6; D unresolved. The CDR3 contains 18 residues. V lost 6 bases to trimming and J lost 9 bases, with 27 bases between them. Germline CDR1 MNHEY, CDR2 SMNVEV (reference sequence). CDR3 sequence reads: CASSRLSGLGRGGSPLHF. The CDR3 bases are TGTGCCAGCAGCAGACTCTCTGGTCTAGGCAGAGGAGGTTCACCCCTCCACTTT.

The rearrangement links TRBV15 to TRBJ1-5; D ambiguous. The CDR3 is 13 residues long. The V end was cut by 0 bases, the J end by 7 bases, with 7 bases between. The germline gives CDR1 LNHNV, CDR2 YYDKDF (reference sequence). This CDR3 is CATSRDSIQPQHF. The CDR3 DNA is TGTGCCACCAGCAGAGATTCTATACAGCCCCAGCATTTT.

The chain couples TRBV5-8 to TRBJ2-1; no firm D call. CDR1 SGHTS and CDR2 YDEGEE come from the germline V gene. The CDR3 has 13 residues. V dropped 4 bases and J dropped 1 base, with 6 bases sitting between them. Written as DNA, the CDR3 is TGTGCCAGCAGCCCCCTATCCTACAATGAGCAGTTCTTC. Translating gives CASSPLSYNEQFF.

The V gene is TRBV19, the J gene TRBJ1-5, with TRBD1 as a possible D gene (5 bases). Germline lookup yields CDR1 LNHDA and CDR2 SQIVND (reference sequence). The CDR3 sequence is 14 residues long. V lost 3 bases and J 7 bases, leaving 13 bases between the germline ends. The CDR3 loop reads CASSIRDRYQPQHF. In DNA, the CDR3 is TGTGCCAGTAGTATCAGGGATAGGTACCAGCCCCAGCATTTT.

The CDR3 region is CSVRSAGVFSGQYF. The DNA for the CDR3 is TGCAGCGTGCGTTCGGCGGGGGTCTTTTCTGGGCAGTACTTC. V and J are TRBV29-1 and TRBJ2-7; 7 positions match TRBD2. The CDR3 runs to 14 residues. Looked up from germline, CDR1 is SQVTM and CDR2 is ANQGSEA. The trim removed 6 bases at V and 9 bases at J, leaving 17 bases unmatched.

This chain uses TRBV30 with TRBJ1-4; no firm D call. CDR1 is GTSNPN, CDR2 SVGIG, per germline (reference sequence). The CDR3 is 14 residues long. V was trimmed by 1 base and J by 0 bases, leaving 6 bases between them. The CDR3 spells CAWSAGSTNEKLFF. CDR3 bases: TGTGCCTGGAGTGCAGGCTCAACTAATGAAAAACTGTTTTTT. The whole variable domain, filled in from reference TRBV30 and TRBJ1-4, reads SQTIHQWPATLVQPVGSPLSLECTVEGTSNPNLYWYRQAAGRGLQLLFYSVGIGQISSEVPQNLSASRPQDRQFILSSKKLLLSDSGFYLCAWSAGSTNEKLFFGSGTQLSVL.

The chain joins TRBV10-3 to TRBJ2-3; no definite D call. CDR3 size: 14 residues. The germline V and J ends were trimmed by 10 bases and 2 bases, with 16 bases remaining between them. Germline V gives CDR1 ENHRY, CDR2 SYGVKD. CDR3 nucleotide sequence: TGTGCCACCGCAGGCGTTGCCCACACAGATACGCAGTATTTT. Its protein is CATAGVAHTDTQYF.

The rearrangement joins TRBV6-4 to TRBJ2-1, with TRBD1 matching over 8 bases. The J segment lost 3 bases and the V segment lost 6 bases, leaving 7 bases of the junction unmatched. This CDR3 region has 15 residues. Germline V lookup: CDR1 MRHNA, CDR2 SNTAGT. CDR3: CASRKTGGFYNEQFF. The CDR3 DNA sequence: TGTGCCAGCAGAAAAACAGGGGGGTTCTACAATGAGCAGTTCTTC.

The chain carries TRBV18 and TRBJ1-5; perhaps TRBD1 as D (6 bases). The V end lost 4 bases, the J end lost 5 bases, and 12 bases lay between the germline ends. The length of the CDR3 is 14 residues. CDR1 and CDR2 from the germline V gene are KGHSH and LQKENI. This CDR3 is CASSLRDKDQPQHF. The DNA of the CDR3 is TGTGCCAGCTCACTCCGGGACAAAGATCAGCCCCAGCATTTT. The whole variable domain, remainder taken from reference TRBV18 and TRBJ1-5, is NAGVMQNPRHLVRRRGQEARLRCSPMKGHSHVYWYRQLPEEGLKFMVYLQKENIIDESGMPKERFSAEFPKEGPSILRIQQVVRGDSAAYFCASSLRDKDQPQHFGDGTRLSIL.

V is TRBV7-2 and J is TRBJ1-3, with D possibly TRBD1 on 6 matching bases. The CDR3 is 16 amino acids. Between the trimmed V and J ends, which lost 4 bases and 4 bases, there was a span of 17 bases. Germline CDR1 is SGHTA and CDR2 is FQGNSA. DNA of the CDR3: TGTGCCAGCAGCTCCCAACCAGGGGTAGGGGGAAACACCATATATTTT. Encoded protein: CASSSQPGVGGNTIYF. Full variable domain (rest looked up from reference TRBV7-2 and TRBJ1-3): GAGVSQSPSNKVTEKGKDVELRCDPISGHTALYWYRQSLGQGLEFLIYFQGNSAPDKSGLPSDRFSAERTGGSVSTLTIQRTQQEDSAVYLCASSSQPGVGGNTIYFGEGSWLTVV.

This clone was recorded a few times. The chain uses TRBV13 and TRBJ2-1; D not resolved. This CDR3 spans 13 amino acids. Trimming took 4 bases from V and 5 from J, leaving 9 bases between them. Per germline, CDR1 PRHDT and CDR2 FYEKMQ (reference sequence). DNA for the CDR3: TGTGCCAGCAGCTCCCGGAGCCACAATGAGCAGTTCTTC. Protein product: CASSSRSHNEQFF.

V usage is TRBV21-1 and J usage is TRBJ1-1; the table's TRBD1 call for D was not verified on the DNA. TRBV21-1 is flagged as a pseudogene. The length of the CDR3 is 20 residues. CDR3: CASSRLFKGTGIGRDTEAFF. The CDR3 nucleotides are TGTGCCAGCAGCCGCCTGTTCAAGGGGACAGGGATCGGTAGGGACACTGAAGCTTTCTTT.

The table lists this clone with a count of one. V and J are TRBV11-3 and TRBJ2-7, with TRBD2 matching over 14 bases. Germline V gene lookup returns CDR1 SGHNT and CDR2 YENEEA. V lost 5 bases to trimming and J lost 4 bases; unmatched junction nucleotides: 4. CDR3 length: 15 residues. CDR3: CASSTRTSGGYEQYF. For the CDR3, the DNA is TGTGCCAGCAGCACGCGGACTAGCGGGGGGTACGAGCAGTACTTC.

This CDR3 is CATSDSIPGIAADTQYF. The CDR3 DNA sequence: TGTGCCACCAGTGATTCAATACCAGGGATAGCCGCAGATACGCAGTATTTT. The gene calls are TRBV24-1 and TRBJ2-3, with D perhaps matching TRBD1 (5 bases). The CDR3 extends over 17 amino acids. Germline V gives CDR1 KGHDR, CDR2 SFDVKD. V shed 2 bases and J shed 4 bases, with 18 bases lying between them.

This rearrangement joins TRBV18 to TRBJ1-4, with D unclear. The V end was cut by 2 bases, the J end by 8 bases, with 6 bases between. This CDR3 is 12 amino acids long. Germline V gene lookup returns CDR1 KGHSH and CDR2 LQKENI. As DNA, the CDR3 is TGTGCCAGCTCACCATCGCGGGAAAAACTGTTTTTT. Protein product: CASSPSREKLFF.

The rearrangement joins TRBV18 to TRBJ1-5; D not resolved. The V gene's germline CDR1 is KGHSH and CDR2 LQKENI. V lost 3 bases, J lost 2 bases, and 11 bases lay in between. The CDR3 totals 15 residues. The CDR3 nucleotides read TGTGCCAGCTCACCTCTTCGGGGAGGCAATCAGCCCCAGCATTTT. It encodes CASSPLRGGNQPQHF.

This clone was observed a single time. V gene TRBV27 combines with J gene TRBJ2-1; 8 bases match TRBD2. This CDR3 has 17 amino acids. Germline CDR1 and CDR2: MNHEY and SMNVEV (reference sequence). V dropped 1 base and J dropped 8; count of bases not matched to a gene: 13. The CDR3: CASSLFAGGLENYEQFF. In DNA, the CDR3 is TGTGCCAGCAGTTTATTTGCGGGGGGATTGGAGAACTATGAGCAGTTCTTC.

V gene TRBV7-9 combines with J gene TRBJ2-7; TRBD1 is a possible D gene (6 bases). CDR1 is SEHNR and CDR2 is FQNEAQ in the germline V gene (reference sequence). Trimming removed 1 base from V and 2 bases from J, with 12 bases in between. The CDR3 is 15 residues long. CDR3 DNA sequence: TGTGCCAGCAGCTTAGGTGAAGGACAGACCTACGAGCAGTACTTC. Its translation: CASSLGEGQTYEQYF.

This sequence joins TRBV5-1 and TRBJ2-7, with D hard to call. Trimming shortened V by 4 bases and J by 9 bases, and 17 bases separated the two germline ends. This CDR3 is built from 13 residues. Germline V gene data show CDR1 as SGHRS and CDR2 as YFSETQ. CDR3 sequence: CASSLAAVGPQYF. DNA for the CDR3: TGCGCCAGCAGCCTCGCGGCCGTTGGCCCGCAGTACTTC. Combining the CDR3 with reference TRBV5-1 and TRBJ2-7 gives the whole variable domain KAGVTQTPRYLIKTRGQQVTLSCSPISGHRSVSWYQQTPGQGLQFLFEYFSETQRNKGNFPGRFSGRQFSNSRSEMNVSTLELGDSALYLCASSLAAVGPQYFGPGTRLTVT.

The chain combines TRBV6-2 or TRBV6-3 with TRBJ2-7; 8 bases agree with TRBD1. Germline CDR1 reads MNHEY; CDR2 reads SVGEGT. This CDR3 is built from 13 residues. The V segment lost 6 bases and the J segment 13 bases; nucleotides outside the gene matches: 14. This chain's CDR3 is CASSPALTGVGYF. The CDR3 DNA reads TGTGCCAGCAGCCCAGCCTTGACAGGGGTAGGATACTTC.

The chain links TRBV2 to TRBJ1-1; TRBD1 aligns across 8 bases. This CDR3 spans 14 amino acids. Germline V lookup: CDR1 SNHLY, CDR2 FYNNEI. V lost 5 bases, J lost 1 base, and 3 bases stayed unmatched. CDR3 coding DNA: TGTGCCAGCAGTCCACAGGGGGAGAACACTGAAGCTTTCTTT. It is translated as CASSPQGENTEAFF.